Below are 20 T cell receptor beta chains sequenced from a single sample in a study of blood T cell repertoires in COVID-19. The repertoire was sequenced with immunoSEQ multiplex PCR; TCRdb's copy has only in-frame clones and lacks some. The profile shows tens of thousands of clones, about nine tenths of them singletons. Sequenced sample: peripheral blood. All receptors derive from a woman aged 70-85 years with acute or convalescent COVID-19.

The rearrangement uses TRBV4-1 and TRBJ1-1; 8 bases line up with TRBD1. V shed 7 bases and J 11 bases; nucleotides not matched to a gene: 12. From germline, CDR1 is MGHRA and CDR2 YSYEKL. The CDR3 spans 13 residues. CDR3 loop: CASTASRTGHAFF. The DNA for the CDR3 is TGCGCCAGCACCGCAAGCCGGACAGGGCACGCTTTCTTT.

The V and J genes are TRBV30 and TRBJ1-1, with TRBD1 matching over 7 bases. V gave up 2 bases and J gave up 6 bases; unmatched junction bases: 12. Looked up from germline, CDR1 is GTSNPN and CDR2 is SVGIG (reference sequence). The CDR3 is 15 residues long. CDR3 coding DNA: TGTGCCTGGAGTAGAAGGGGGCTAGGGGGTGCTGAAGCTTTCTTT. Translating gives CAWSRRGLGGAEAFF. Using reference TRBV30 and TRBJ1-1 for the parts outside the CDR3, the full variable domain is SQTIHQWPATLVQPVGSPLSLECTVEGTSNPNLYWYRQAAGRGLQLLFYSVGIGQISSEVPQNLSASRPQDRQFILSSKKLLLSDSGFYLCAWSRRGLGGAEAFFGQGTRLTVV.

V gene TRBV28 combines with J gene TRBJ2-7; possibly TRBD1 for D (5 bases). From germline, CDR1 is MDHEN and CDR2 SYDVKM. There are 15 residues in the CDR3. V was clipped by 1 base and J by 1 base, with 11 bases between them. The CDR3 DNA reads TGTGCCAGCAGTTTATCCAGGGTGGGATCCTACGAGCAGTACTTC. This codes for CASSLSRVGSYEQYF.

The CDR3, as DNA: TGTGCCAGCAGGACTGGACAGCGAAACAATCAGCCCCAGCATTTT. Translated, it gives CASRTGQRNNQPQHF. The chain has TRBV6-5 and TRBJ1-5, with a weak D call TRBD1 (6 bases). V dropped 6 bases and J dropped 3 bases, with 15 bases sitting between them. The CDR3 covers 15 residues. Germline assignment: CDR1 MNHEY and CDR2 SVGAGI.

V and J are TRBV19 and TRBJ2-1, with TRBD2 matching over 8 bases. V shed 2 bases and J 3 bases; nucleotides not matched to a gene: 3. The CDR3 runs to 15 residues. Germline CDR1 reads LNHDA; CDR2 reads SQIVND (reference sequence). The CDR3 sequence is CASSIKSGGYNEQFF. The CDR3 coding sequence is TGTGCCAGTAGTATAAAGAGCGGGGGCTACAATGAGCAGTTCTTC. Drawing the rest from reference TRBV19 and TRBJ2-1, the complete variable domain is DGGITQSPKYLFRKEGQNVTLSCEQNLNHDAMYWYRQDPGQGLRLIYYSQIVNDFQKGDIAEGYSVSREKKESFPLTVTSAQKNPTAFYLCASSIKSGGYNEQFFGPGTRLTVL.

V gene TRBV2 combines with J gene TRBJ2-1; 12 nucleotides match TRBD2. The J segment lost 0 bases and the V segment lost 6 bases, leaving 9 bases of the junction unmatched. The CDR3 spans 18 residues. Germline V lookup: CDR1 SNHLY, CDR2 FYNNEI. CDR3 region: CASRVASGGGPSYNEQFF. The CDR3 region has the DNA TGTGCCAGCAGGGTGGCTAGCGGGGGGGGACCCTCCTACAATGAGCAGTTCTTC.

This clone has just one count. This chain uses TRBV5-8 with TRBJ2-5; D may be TRBD2 (6 bases). V was clipped by 4 bases and J by 5 bases, with 18 bases between them. CDR3 length: 15 residues. CDR1 and CDR2 (germline): SGHTS, YDEGEE. The CDR3 DNA reads as TGTGCCAGCAGCCTCGGACGCGGGGTTAAGGAGACCCAGTACTTC. This codes for CASSLGRGVKETQYF.

The gene calls are TRBV28 and TRBJ1-2; D possibly corresponds to TRBD1 (5 bases). V lost 8 bases, J lost 3 bases, and 13 bases lay in between. CDR1 MDHEN and CDR2 SYDVKM come from the germline V gene. This CDR3 has 13 amino acids. CDR3 in amino acids: CASRQTRYYGYTF. CDR3 nucleotide sequence: TGTGCCAGCCGACAGACGCGATACTATGGCTACACCTTC.

The genes are TRBV28 and TRBJ2-7, with 7 bases lining up with TRBD1. The V gene's germline CDR1 is MDHEN and CDR2 SYDVKM. V trimming: 6 bases; J trimming: 6 bases; junction bases outside the gene matches: 8. This CDR3 contains 13 residues. The CDR3 DNA is TGTGCCAGCAGAGGGCCAGGGGGTTTCGAGCAGTACTTC. Amino acid sequence: CASRGPGGFEQYF.

By sample fraction, this clone is medium-sized. The chain employs TRBV7-6 and TRBJ1-2; possibly TRBD1 for D (6 bases). V lost 5 bases and J lost 3, with 10 bases in between. This CDR3 has 13 amino acids. From germline, CDR1 is SGHVS and CDR2 FNYEAQ. Written as DNA, the CDR3 is TGTGCCAGCAGCCGTGGACAGTACTATGGCTACACCTTC. Its translation: CASSRGQYYGYTF. The full variable domain, with the rest looked up from reference TRBV7-6 and TRBJ1-2, is GAGVSQSPRYKVTKRGQDVALRCDPISGHVSLYWYRQALGQGPEFLTYFNYEAQQDKSGLPNDRFSAERPEGSISTLTIQRTEQRDSAMYRCASSRGQYYGYTFGSGTRLTVV.

The J gene is TRBJ1-5, the V gene TRBV5-5; no clear D gene. This CDR3 spans 15 amino acids. Trimming cost V 3 bases and J 3 bases, with 13 bases left between them. Germline V lookup: CDR1 SGHKS, CDR2 YYEKEE (reference sequence). This CDR3 is CASSSRGPLNQPQHF. The DNA of the CDR3 is TGTGCCAGCAGCTCCCGCGGGCCTCTCAATCAGCCCCAGCATTTT.

V usage is TRBV3-1 (or the pseudogene TRBV3-2) and J usage is TRBJ1-2; no clear D gene. Per the germline V gene, CDR1 is LGHDT and CDR2 is YNNKEL (reference sequence). The CDR3 is 13 amino acids. Between the trimmed V and J ends, which lost 0 bases and 10 bases, there was a span of 12 bases. The CDR3 spells CASSQDRRGSYTF. Here the CDR3 DNA reads TGTGCCAGCAGCCAAGATCGCCGGGGATCCTACACCTTC.

The rearrangement links TRBV7-6 to TRBJ1-3; D gene unclear. The V and J ends lost 11 bases and 0 bases respectively, with 20 bases between them. The germline V gene encodes CDR1 SGHVS and CDR2 FNYEAQ. The length of the CDR3 is 16 residues. The CDR3 DNA is TGTGCCGTTATTAGAGCAAGAGGCCTCTCTGGAAACACCATATATTTT. Its protein product is CAVIRARGLSGNTIYF. Drawing the rest from reference TRBV7-6 and TRBJ1-3, the complete variable domain is GAGVSQSPRYKVTKRGQDVALRCDPISGHVSLYWYRQALGQGPEFLTYFNYEAQQDKSGLPNDRFSAERPEGSISTLTIQRTEQRDSAMYRCAVIRARGLSGNTIYFGEGSWLTVV.

The CDR3 DNA reads as TGCGCCAGACCAGTCAGGGGTAATCAGCCCCAGCATTTT. It specifies CARPVRGNQPQHF. V usage is TRBV4-1 and J usage is TRBJ1-5, with D possibly being TRBD1 (6 bases). Germline V lookup: CDR1 MGHRA, CDR2 YSYEKL. With 9 bases removed from V and 4 bases from J, the gap between germline ends came to 13 bases. This CDR3 contains 13 residues.

This chain links TRBV4-2 with TRBJ2-1; D might be TRBD1 (5 bases). CDR3 length: 15 amino acids. Trimming pared 4 bases from V and 9 bases from J, leaving 19 bases between. Germline lookup yields CDR1 LGHNA and CDR2 YNFKEQ. DNA for the CDR3: TGTGCCAGCAGCCCAGGGATGAGTATGGCGGCTGAGCAGTTCTTC. It encodes CASSPGMSMAAEQFF.

The chain has TRBV7-3 and TRBJ2-1; TRBD2 agrees at 8 bases. The CDR3 sequence is 16 residues long. Germline V gives CDR1 SGHTA, CDR2 FQGTGA. Losses at the gene ends were 5 bases for V and 4 bases for J; bases not matched to a gene: 10. Here the CDR3 DNA reads TGTGCCAGCAGCCCCCTTGAGCGGGGGAGTTACAATGAGCAGTTCTTC. Encoded protein: CASSPLERGSYNEQFF.

The chain couples TRBV24-1 to TRBJ2-7; 9 bases agree with TRBD1. V was pared by 4 bases and J by 2 bases, with 5 bases of the junction left unmatched. This CDR3 has 15 amino acids. CDR1 KGHDR and CDR2 SFDVKD come from the germline V gene. The CDR3 is CATSDRDRAAYEQYF. For the CDR3, the DNA is TGTGCCACCAGTGACAGGGACAGGGCTGCCTACGAGCAGTACTTC.

The chain uses TRBV6-5 and TRBJ1-1, with a weak D call TRBD1 (5 bases). Trimming cost V 6 bases and J 5 bases, with 16 bases left between them. Looked up from germline, CDR1 is MNHEY and CDR2 is SVGAGI. The CDR3 has 14 residues. The CDR3 protein is CASSPGGGWTEAFF. The CDR3 region has the DNA TGTGCCAGCAGCCCGGGGGGAGGGTGGACTGAAGCTTTCTTT.

The chain joins TRBV6-6 to TRBJ1-5; unclear D gene. The CDR3 extends over 14 amino acids. In germline, CDR1 is MNHNY, CDR2 SVGAGI (reference sequence). Trimming removed 2 bases from V and 2 bases from J, with 7 bases in between. CDR3 sequence: CASSYDEGNQPQHF. The CDR3 DNA reads TGTGCCAGCAGTTACGATGAGGGCAATCAGCCCCAGCATTTT.

The J gene is TRBJ1-1, the V gene TRBV15; TRBD1 might be the D (6 bases). The V gene's germline CDR1 is LNHNV and CDR2 YYDKDF (reference sequence). CDR3 length: 14 amino acids. Trimming stripped 4 bases from V and 2 bases from J, with 11 bases between. CDR3 coding DNA: TGTGCCACCAGCAAGGACAGAGCAAACACTGAAGCTTTCTTT. Its protein product is CATSKDRANTEAFF.